The clone carrying this TCR beta chain was detected only once. Germline values: CDR1 SGHRS, CDR2 YFSETQ. V was cut by 4 bases and J by 5 bases, with 18 bases left in between. The CDR3 consists of 15 residues. This entry comes from a study of blood T cell repertoires in COVID-19. Across the whole study: Sites across the United States, Italy and Spain contributed samples from acute and convalescent COVID-19. PBMCs, B-cell-depleted T cells, or T cells were the source of the cDNA or gDNA that made up the material.

Sequencing was performed with immunoSEQ multiplex PCR; in TCRdb, only in-frame clones are kept and a portion is missing. The table records approximately 400,000 clones, 85% to 90% of them present only once. Each participant's cohort was designated according to participant-reported clinical history. Two negative PCRs, clearance, or symptom resolution had been documented for recovered Cohort 3 donors. The rearrangement links TRBV5-1 to TRBJ2-5, with D possibly TRBD2 on 5 matching bases. The TCR originated in a woman in her late teens or twenties who had recovered from COVID-19. Sequenced: PBMCs or T cells enriched from blood (not recorded which). The CDR3 spells CASSPDLGLRETQYF. In DNA, the CDR3 is TGCGCCAGCAGCCCGGACTTGGGGTTGCGGGAGACCCAGTACTTC. The full variable domain, with the rest looked up from reference TRBV5-1 and TRBJ2-5, is KAGVTQTPRYLIKTRGQQVTLSCSPISGHRSVSWYQQTPGQGLQFLFEYFSETQRNKGNFPGRFSGRQFSNSRSEMNVSTLELGDSALYLCASSPDLGLRETQYFGPGTRLLVL.